Shown below are 11 T cell receptor beta chains from a single sample sequenced in a study of CD8 T cells in ankylosing spondylitis. In TCRdb, the 5' RACE reads were re-called with MiXCR into one record per CDR3 protein. The sample consists of 130,000 or so distinct CDR3 sequences, 6.5% to 9% of them appearing once. Sequencing was carried out using blood, either unsorted or a sorted T cell fraction (not recorded which). The origin of the receptors is a male donor with ankylosing spondylitis or in good health (not recorded which).

This clonotype was seen ten or more times. This chain links TRBV20-1 with TRBJ2-7; 10 nucleotides align to TRBD2. This CDR3 is 16 amino acids long. J was trimmed by 2 bases and V by 1 base; bases with no gene match: 8. The germline gives CDR1 DFQATT, CDR2 SNEGSKA (reference sequence). CDR3 loop: CSARGGLAARTYEQYF. The DNA of the CDR3 is TGCAGTGCTAGAGGAGGACTAGCGGCCAGAACCTACGAGCAGTACTTC.

This clonotype was seen just once. This sequence may be a read error, since a much larger clone differs from it by one base. The chain joins TRBV7-2 to TRBJ2-4, with TRBD2 matching 10 bases. Germline V gene lookup returns CDR1 SGHTA and CDR2 FQGNSA. This CDR3 is 17 amino acids long. CDR3 in amino acids: CASSKLGLAIAKNILYF. CDR3 coding DNA: TGTGCCAGCAGCAAGCTGGGACTAGCGATAGCCAAAAACATTCTGTACTTC.

This clonotype was seen many times. CDR3 bases: TGTGCCAGCAGTCGGCGGGAGTCAGATACGCAGTATTTT. This translates into CASSRRESDTQYF. V is TRBV6-1 and J is TRBJ2-3, with 7 bases lining up with TRBD2. Losses at the gene ends were 5 bases for V and 4 bases for J; bases not matched to a gene: 3. The CDR3 has 13 amino acids. CDR1 and CDR2 from the germline V gene are MNHNS and SASEGT.

In nucleotides, the CDR3 is TGTGCCAGCGGGCTCATCAGATCCTACGAGCAGTACTTC. Encoded protein: CASGLIRSYEQYF. This chain connects TRBV11-2 to TRBJ2-7; no firm D call. The CDR3 totals 13 residues. The V gene lost 8 bases and the J gene lost 1 base, with 12 bases spanning the gap. From germline, CDR1 is SGHAT and CDR2 FQNNGV.

This clonotype was picked up many times. The gene calls are TRBV27 and TRBJ1-2; tentatively, D is TRBD1 (6 bases). V lost 7 bases to trimming and J lost 8 bases, with 20 bases between them. Germline values: CDR1 MNHEY, CDR2 SMNVEV (reference sequence). There are 14 residues in the CDR3. CDR3: CASTTTQGAQGYTF. The CDR3 DNA reads TGTGCCAGCACCACAACACAGGGTGCTCAGGGCTACACCTTC.

The sample holds many counts of this clonotype. This chain joins TRBV7-2 and TRBJ2-5; a weak D match, TRBD2 (5 bases). Trimming cost V 7 bases and J 1 base, with 10 bases left between them. Germline V gene data show CDR1 as SGHTA and CDR2 as FQGNSA. This CDR3 is 13 amino acids long. The CDR3 DNA reads as TGTGCCAGCACCTTTGGAGGCCAAGAGACCCAGTACTTC. Encoded protein: CASTFGGQETQYF.

This clonotype was seen at least ten times. The V gene is TRBV5-6, the J gene TRBJ2-7; D is unresolved. Germline CDR1 is SGHDT and CDR2 is YYEEEE. The ends were cut back, 1 base at V and 0 bases at J, with 8 bases in the middle. This CDR3 has 14 residues. The CDR3 here is CASSLYSSSYEQYF. The DNA for the CDR3 is TGTGCCAGCAGCTTGTACAGTAGCTCCTACGAGCAGTACTTC.

This clonotype was observed many times. The V call is TRBV20-1, the J call TRBJ1-1; 9 nucleotides match TRBD1. The CDR3 is 12 residues long. The germline V gene has CDR1 DFQATT and CDR2 SNEGSKA (reference sequence). J was trimmed by 6 bases and V by 5 bases; bases with no gene match: 4. The CDR3 DNA reads as TGCAGTGCTGGGACAGGGAAGGCTGAAGCTTTCTTT. This gives the protein CSAGTGKAEAFF.

Many counts were recorded for this clonotype. In DNA form, the CDR3 reads TGTGCCAGCTGGGGACAGGGTTTCACCACTGAAGCTTTCTTT. It codes for CASWGQGFTTEAFF. V usage is TRBV12-3 or TRBV12-4 and J usage is TRBJ1-1, with 9 bases aligning to TRBD1. The length of the CDR3 is 14 residues. Trimming at V came to 8 bases and at J to 4 bases, leaving 8 bases not matched to a gene.

This clonotype was counted ten times or more. The V and J genes are TRBV20-1 and TRBJ2-7; D unresolved. The CDR3 extends over 14 amino acids. Trimming took off 4 bases at V and 4 bases at J, with 17 bases between the two ends. Germline CDR1 DFQATT, CDR2 SNEGSKA (reference sequence). The chain's CDR3 is CSATHPDGNYEQYF. The CDR3 DNA follows: TGCAGTGCTACACATCCGGACGGAAATTACGAGCAGTACTTC.

This clonotype came up many times. DNA of the CDR3: TGCAGTGCTAGGTCCGGCGGGAGGGCCACCAACCAAGAGACCCAGTACTTC. Protein: CSARSGGRATNQETQYF. The rearrangement links TRBV20-1 to TRBJ2-5; TRBD2 aligns across 9 bases. Germline trimming cut 3 bases from V and 0 bases from J; bases unmatched to any gene: 11. CDR3 length: 17 amino acids. Germline assignment: CDR1 DFQATT and CDR2 SNEGSKA (reference sequence).